Here is one T cell receptor beta chain with its context. Trimming left V 2 bases short and J 3 bases short, with 16 bases between. The length of the CDR3 is 16 residues. The V gene's germline CDR1 is LNHDA and CDR2 SQIVND (reference sequence). TCRdb's copy holds only in-frame clones and misses some; the assay was immunoSEQ multiplex PCR. The repertoire holds 130,000 to 150,000 clones, roughly 90% seen once, with approximately 5.4% in the top ten. These data originate in a study of T cell responses to AZD1222 COVID-19 vaccine. This chain joins TRBV19 and TRBJ1-2, with D unresolved. Sample: peripheral blood, taken 28 days after the second dose of the MenACWY control vaccine. This clonotype was sampled from an adult who received the MenACWY meningococcal vaccine as a control. The CDR3 region has the DNA TGTGCCAGTAGTATACCCCTTGCCCGGTGGGACTATGGCTACACCTTC. Translation gives CASSIPLARWDYGYTF.